Listed below are T cell receptor beta chains from one sample, sequenced in a study of T cell responses to AZD1222 COVID-19 vaccine. Using immunoSEQ multiplex PCR, the repertoire was profiled, and TCRdb retains in-frame clones only, with some absent. The sample yields 150,000 to 170,000 clones, roughly nine tenths seen once. The specimen comprised peripheral blood, sampled on day 0 of MenACWY control vaccination. Receptor source: an adult in good health. Each CDR3 is given with its conserved first and last residue. D genes are given only for firm matches. Clone sizes are given selectively: once, few, many, or a class where the clone is expanded.

TRBJ2-1,-,-,TRBV12-3/TRBV12-4,TGTGCCAGCAGTTTATTGGGCAATGAGCAGTTCTTC,CASSLLGNEQFF
TRBJ1-1,-,-,TRBV28,TGTGCCAGCAGGATGAACACTGAAGCTTTCTTT,CASRMNTEAFF
TRBJ2-5,-,few,TRBV18,TGTGCCAGCTCACCAACAGGAGGGAGCCAAGAGACCCAGTACTTC,CASSPTGGSQETQYF
TRBJ2-1,-,-,TRBV11-3,TGTGCCAGCAGCTCCGGGGCAGGCTCCTACAATGAGCAGTTCTTC,CASSSGAGSYNEQFF
TRBJ2-5,-,once,TRBV12-3/TRBV12-4,TGTGCCAGCAGGGGACCGTACCAAGAGACCCAGTACTTC,CASRGPYQETQYF
TRBJ2-7,TRBD1,-,TRBV18,TGTGCCAGCTCAGGACAGGGGGGCCACGAGCAGTACTTC,CASSGQGGHEQYF
TRBJ2-7,-,-,TRBV9,TGTGCCAGCAGCGTAGGGGGGGGCCCCTACGAGCAGTACTTC,CASSVGGGPYEQYF
TRBJ1-1,-,-,TRBV19,TGTGCCAGTAGTATAGATATTACCCACGGAGCTTTCTTT,CASSIDITHGAFF
TRBJ2-5,TRBD2,-,TRBV4-3,TGCGCCAGCAGTACCTTAGCGGGAGGAGGGGAGACCCAGTACTTC,CASSTLAGGGETQYF
TRBJ2-3,-,-,TRBV5-1,TGCGCCAGCAGCTATTTGGGAGCTCGGACAGATACGCAGTATTTT,CASSYLGARTDTQYF
TRBJ1-6,-,once,TRBV3-1/TRBV3-2,TGTGCCAGCAGCCACGACAGCTCCTATAATTCACCCCTCCACTTT,CASSHDSSYNSPLHF
TRBJ2-2,-,-,TRBV6-5,TGTGCCAGCAGTTTAACAGGGAACACCGGGGAGCTGTTTTTT,CASSLTGNTGELFF
TRBJ1-4,-,-,TRBV25-1,TGTGCCAGCAGTGAATTAGGGGCAGGCGTAGGCGAAAAACTGTTTTTT,CASSELGAGVGEKLFF
TRBJ1-2,TRBD1,-,TRBV24-1,TGTGCCACCAGTGACCCACCCGGGACAGGGGAAGATGGCTACACCTTC,CATSDPPGTGEDGYTF
TRBJ1-5,-,-,TRBV5-1,TGCGCCAGCAGCTTGGCCGCGGGAGCCCATCAGCCCCAGCATTTT,CASSLAAGAHQPQHF
TRBJ2-3,-,-,TRBV20-1,TGCAGTGCTCTCTCCTGGGATACGCAGTATTTT,CSALSWDTQYF